One T cell receptor (beta chain) is described in this entry. Its antigen remains unknown. The CDR3 is 16 amino acids. Trimming took 1 base from V and 3 from J, leaving 13 bases between them. In germline, CDR1 is SEHNR, CDR2 FQNEAQ (reference sequence). The data were taken from a study of T-cell memory formation after mild COVID-19. Study-wide context: TCR clusters showed largely donor specificity. Study-wide results and limits: Clones shrinking between day 15 and 85 showed a balanced CD4/CD8 split, and those that grew later tilted toward CD4+. The pre-infection memory compartment contained some responding clones, suggesting cross-reactive memory joined. CD4+ clones that contracted lay mainly in CM and EM; CD8+ ones lay in EMRA.

TCRdb passed the 5' RACE reads through MiXCR, listing each CDR3 protein once. The table has some 46,000 distinct CDR3 sequences, approximately 7% seen once. This chain joins TRBV7-9 and TRBJ2-1, with D possibly matching TRBD1 (6 bases). Sequencing was performed on PBMCs or a T cell subset sorted from them (not recorded which). The sequence derives from an adult who had mild COVID-19 (a few samples of this study predate the infection). Cell type and time point are not known. The CDR3 protein is CASSLGAGTSYNEQFF. CDR3 sequence (DNA): TGTGCCAGCAGCTTAGGGGCCGGGACAAGCTACAATGAGCAGTTCTTC.